The present T cell receptor (beta chain) was sequenced within a study of T cells after posttransplantation cyclophosphamide. The V end lost 0 bases, the J end lost 4 bases, and 12 bases lay between the germline ends. Germline CDR1 and CDR2: GTSNPN and SVGIG (reference sequence). The CDR3 extends over 14 amino acids. Using immunoSEQ multiplex PCR, the repertoire was profiled, and TCRdb retains in-frame clones only, with some absent. The table lists some 6,900 clones, 92% of them singletons. This clone has a single count. Its antigen is still unknown. Study-level findings and limits: Tissue-infiltrating T cells from skin or gut overlapped little with blood T cells. Later blood repertoires were often dominated by clones from the donor CD8+ memory compartment. After PTCy, TRB diversity resembled that of CNI/methotrexate controls.

Cyclophosphamide on days +3 and +4 followed busulfan-fludarabine conditioning and a marrow graft. The genes are TRBV30 and TRBJ1-2; D is unresolved. This clonotype was sampled from a female patient aged 50-60 years who received an allogeneic stem cell transplant from a related donor, was CMV-positive, and had no GVHD. Some of these T cells may belong to the graft donor. The material sequenced was PBMCs, taken around 1,500 days after allogeneic stem cell transplant with posttransplant cyclophosphamide. In DNA form, the CDR3 reads TGTGCCTGGAGTGTACTCGTTTATAGCTATGGCTACACCTTC. It specifies CAWSVLVYSYGYTF.